This paragraph reports one T cell receptor beta chain. The source of the sample is a study of T cells after yellow fever vaccination. V shed 3 bases and J 11 bases; nucleotides not matched to a gene: 5. CDR1 LNHDA and CDR2 SQIVND come from the germline V gene (reference sequence). The CDR3 length is 12 residues. Universal primer sites and UMIs were introduced during 5'RACE template-switching synthesis of TCR cDNA. TCRdb fed the 5' RACE reads into MiXCR, producing one record per CDR3 protein. Altogether hundreds of thousands of distinct CDR3 sequences are present, roughly 4.3% being singletons, with the ten largest covering roughly 24%.

This chain links TRBV19 with TRBJ1-1; TRBD1 matches at 8 bases. This receptor was taken from a man in his late teens or twenties who received the YFV17D yellow fever vaccine. This specimen consisted of PBMCs, obtained 5 days after the yellow fever booster vaccination. CDR3 region: CASSIARQGAFF. DNA of the CDR3: TGTGCCAGTAGTATCGCAAGACAGGGGGCTTTCTTT. The full variable domain, completed using reference TRBV19 and TRBJ1-1, is DGGITQSPKYLFRKEGQNVTLSCEQNLNHDAMYWYRQDPGQGLRLIYYSQIVNDFQKGDIAEGYSVSREKKESFPLTVTSAQKNPTAFYLCASSIARQGAFFGQGTRLTVV.